This entry describes one T cell receptor beta chain. Its antigen is undetermined. This sample stems from a study of T cell responses to AZD1222 COVID-19 vaccine. Findings and limits, study-wide: AZD1222 recipients seropositive at baseline numbered only five to seven. An increase in Spike-specific TCR breadth and depth was observed after two AZD1222 doses.

Trimming left V 5 bases short and J 5 bases short, with 12 bases between. This CDR3 contains 14 residues. The germline gives CDR1 SGHTA, CDR2 FQGNSA. This table comes from immunoSEQ multiplex PCR, and its TCRdb copy is limited to in-frame clones, with some not included. Here the sample spans some 180,000 clones, about nine tenths being singletons. V and J are TRBV7-2 and TRBJ1-4; no clear D gene. The clonotype comes from an adult who received the AZD1222 COVID-19 vaccine. The sample here was peripheral blood, taken 28 days after the second AZD1222 dose. In DNA form, the CDR3 reads TGTGCCAGCAGCCCCCGAAATGAGAATGAAAAACTGTTTTTT. Translated, it gives CASSPRNENEKLFF.